One T cell receptor beta chain is described in this entry. With 3 bases removed from V and 5 bases from J, the gap between germline ends came to 14 bases. The CDR3 sequence is 14 residues long. Germline V gene sequence: CDR1 SGHNT, CDR2 YYREEE (reference sequence). This record belongs to a study of shared T cell receptors in the human thymus. The table came from immunoSEQ multiplex PCR; TCRdb's copy has only in-frame clones and leaves some out. The table shows 540,000 or so clones, with 75% to 80% occurring only once. The data also belong to a second study, concerning human thymus T cells. This second study says: Thymus was obtained from resections taken during corrective heart surgery. Apparent bias marked the V and J gene usage of thymic and blood repertoires.

The sequencing input was thymocytes. The chain combines TRBV5-4 with TRBJ1-1; perhaps TRBD1 as D (5 bases). The TCR was taken from a boy in the first two years of life with a congenital heart defect. Written as DNA, the CDR3 is TGTGCCAGCAGCTGGGGGGGGACGGGAACTGAAGCTTTCTTT. As protein: CASSWGGTGTEAFF.